This TCR beta chain stems from a study of CD8 T cells in Susac syndrome (dated 2019 in TCRdb). As for the study more broadly: Repertoire sequencing was used to test whether CD8+ T cell activation and differentiation in Susac syndrome was antigen driven.

RNA was extracted using the RNeasy kit, and about 0.45 to 1 microgram was reverse transcribed with random hexamers. The immunoSEQ multiplex PCR assay, covering 54 Vbeta and 13 Jbeta segments, was used to amplify TCR beta CDR3 regions. PCR amplification bias was corrected using a synthetic template baseline for primer optimization and computational correction. Processing in the source paper ran as follows. Reads were annotated to V, D and J genes according to IMGT and were analyzed with immunoSEQ Analyzer, with only productive sequences retained. Clonality was computed as one minus Shannon entropy normalized by log2 of the number of productive unique sequences. For each patient and control, public and private clones were evaluated within the 100 most prevalent clones. Clones were defined as Susac-specific when absent from the healthy and MS cohorts, from over 950 published viral clones and from other ImmuneACCESS disease sequences. Using fastp trimming at Q25 and MiXCR clonotype assembly, TCRdb reanalyzed the public sequencing data and kept in-frame beta chains. CDR3 protein sequences are deduplicated, and each keeps its most common genes and DNA. TCRdb's processing, not the authors', yielded these V and J calls. The sample table records 120,000 or so distinct CDR3 sequences; roughly 94% of these occur just once. The ten largest clonotypes hold approximately 0.12% of the sample.

For this clonotype: This receptor's antigen is unknown. There are no base qualities to consult, and no much larger clone falls within one base.

General conclusions and limits of the study: The number of individuals in the TCR sequencing and HLA analysis was acknowledged as relatively small.

Peripheral blood CD8+ and CD4+ T cells from healthy donors, Susac syndrome patients and multiple sclerosis patients were profiled using high-throughput TCR beta sequencing. The multiple sclerosis controls were treatment-naive patients whose relapsing-remitting disease, either stable or active, fulfilled the revised McDonald criteria. Bulk CD8+ and CD4+ T cells were purified by magnetic negative isolation, whereas CD8+ TEMRA cells were enriched by FACS. Blood was collected in EDTA tubes and processed within 24 hours, with PBMCs isolated through density gradient centrifugation. PBMCs intended for TCR sequencing were cryopreserved in liquid nitrogen and were subsequently thawed in a 37 degrees C water bath. The sorted or isolated CD4+, CD8+ and CD8+ TEMRA cells had a purity of 90% or higher. From a lookup of the germline V gene (reference sequence), CDR1 and CDR2 are DFQATT and SNEGSKA. The CDR3 goes from the cysteine to the phenylalanine over 13 residues. Left in the record is the CDR3 DNA by itself, 39 bases read in frame from the first base.

The sequenced material came from CD4+ T cells from PBMCs. The TCR comes from a human donor with multiple sclerosis. The V and J segments used are TRBV20-1 and TRBJ2-2, and TRBD2 aligns with 10 junction nucleotides. The CDR3 corresponds to CSLAGAVTGELFF. DNA sequence: TGCAGCCTAGCGGGGGCCGTTACCGGGGAGCTGTTTTTT.